Sequencing of this T cell receptor (beta chain) was carried out in a study of shared clonotypes between healthy human individuals. The run depth of the assay was deep. Assay used: immunoSEQ multiplex PCR; TCRdb lists only in-frame clones, some missing. The repertoire has over a million clones, around 97% of them found once; the top ten carry roughly 1.2%. The sequenced sample consisted of naive CD4+ T cells sorted from blood. The subset denotes: CD45RA+ positively selected. This clonotype was sampled from a man in his thirties or forties in good health.

CDR3: CASSLYETSGINEQFF. In DNA, the CDR3 is TGCGCCAGCAGCTTGTACGAGACTAGCGGGATCAATGAGCAGTTCTTC. This chain joins TRBV5-1 and TRBJ2-1; TRBD2 aligns across 11 bases. V shed 1 base and J 6 bases; nucleotides not matched to a gene: 6. Germline assignment: CDR1 SGHRS and CDR2 YFSETQ. The CDR3 extends over 16 amino acids.